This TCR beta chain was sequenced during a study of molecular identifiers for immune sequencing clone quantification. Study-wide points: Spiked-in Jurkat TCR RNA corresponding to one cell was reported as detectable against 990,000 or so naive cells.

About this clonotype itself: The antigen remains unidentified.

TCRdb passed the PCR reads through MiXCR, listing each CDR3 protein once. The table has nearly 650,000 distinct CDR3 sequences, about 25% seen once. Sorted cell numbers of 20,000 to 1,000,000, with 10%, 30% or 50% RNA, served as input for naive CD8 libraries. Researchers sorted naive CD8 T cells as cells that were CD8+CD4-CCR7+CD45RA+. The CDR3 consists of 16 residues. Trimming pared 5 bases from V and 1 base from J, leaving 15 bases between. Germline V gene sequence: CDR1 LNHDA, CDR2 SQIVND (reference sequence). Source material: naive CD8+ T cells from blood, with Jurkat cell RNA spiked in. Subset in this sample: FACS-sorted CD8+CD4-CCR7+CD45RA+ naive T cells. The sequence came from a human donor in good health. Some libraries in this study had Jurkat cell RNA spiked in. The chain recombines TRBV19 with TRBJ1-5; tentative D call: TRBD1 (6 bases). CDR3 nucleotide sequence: TGTGCCAGTAGTCCGGGTGGGGGGCTAAGCAATCAGCCCCAGCATTTT. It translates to CASSPGGGLSNQPQHF. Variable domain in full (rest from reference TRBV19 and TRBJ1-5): DGGITQSPKYLFRKEGQNVTLSCEQNLNHDAMYWYRQDPGQGLRLIYYSQIVNDFQKGDIAEGYSVSREKKESFPLTVTSAQKNPTAFYLCASSPGGGLSNQPQHFGDGTRLSIL.